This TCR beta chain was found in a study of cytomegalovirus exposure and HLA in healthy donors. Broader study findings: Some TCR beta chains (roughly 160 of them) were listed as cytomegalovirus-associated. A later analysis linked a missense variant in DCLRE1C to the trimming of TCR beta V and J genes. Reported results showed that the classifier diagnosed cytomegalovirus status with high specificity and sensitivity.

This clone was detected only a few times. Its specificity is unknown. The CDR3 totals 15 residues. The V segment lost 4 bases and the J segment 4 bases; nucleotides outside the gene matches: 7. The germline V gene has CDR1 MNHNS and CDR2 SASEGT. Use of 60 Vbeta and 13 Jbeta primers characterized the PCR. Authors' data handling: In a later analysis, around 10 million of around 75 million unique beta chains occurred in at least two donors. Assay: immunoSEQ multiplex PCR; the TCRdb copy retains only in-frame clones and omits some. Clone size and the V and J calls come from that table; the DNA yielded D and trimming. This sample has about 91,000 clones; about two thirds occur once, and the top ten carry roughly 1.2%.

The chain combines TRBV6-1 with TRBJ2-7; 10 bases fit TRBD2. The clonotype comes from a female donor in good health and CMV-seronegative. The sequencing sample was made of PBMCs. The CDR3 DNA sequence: TGTGCCAGCAGTGTTGCTAGCGGGAGTCTGTACGAGCAGTACTTC. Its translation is CASSVASGSLYEQYF.